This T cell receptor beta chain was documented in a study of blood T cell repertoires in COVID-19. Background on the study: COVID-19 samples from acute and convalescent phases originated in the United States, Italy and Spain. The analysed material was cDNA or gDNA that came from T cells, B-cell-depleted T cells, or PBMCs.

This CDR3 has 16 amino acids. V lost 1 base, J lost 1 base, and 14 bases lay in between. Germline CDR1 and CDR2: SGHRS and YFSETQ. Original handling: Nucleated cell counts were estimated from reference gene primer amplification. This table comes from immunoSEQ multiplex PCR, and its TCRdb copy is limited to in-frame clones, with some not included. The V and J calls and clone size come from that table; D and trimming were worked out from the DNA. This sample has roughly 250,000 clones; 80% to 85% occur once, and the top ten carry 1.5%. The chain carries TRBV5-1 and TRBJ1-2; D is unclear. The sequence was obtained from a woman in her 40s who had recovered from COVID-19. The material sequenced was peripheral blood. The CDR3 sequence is CASSLSVGVNNYGYTF. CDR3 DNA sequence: TGCGCCAGCAGCTTGTCTGTCGGGGTAAATAACTATGGCTACACCTTC. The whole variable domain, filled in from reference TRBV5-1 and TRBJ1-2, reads KAGVTQTPRYLIKTRGQQVTLSCSPISGHRSVSWYQQTPGQGLQFLFEYFSETQRNKGNFPGRFSGRQFSNSRSEMNVSTLELGDSALYLCASSLSVGVNNYGYTFGSGTRLTVV.